One and the same sample provided the 5 T cell receptor beta chains below, sequenced in a study of cytomegalovirus exposure and HLA in healthy donors. Primers included in the PCR were 60 Vbeta and 13 Jbeta primers. The protocol was immunoSEQ multiplex PCR, while the TCRdb copy is restricted to in-frame clones and leaves out a portion. The data hold some 150,000 clones, with roughly 77% observed a single time. Material for sequencing was PBMCs. Receptor source: a woman younger than 45 in good health and CMV-seronegative.

The chain has TRBV9 and TRBJ1-1, with 10 bases that match TRBD1. The V segment lost 6 bases and the J segment 3 bases; nucleotides outside the gene matches: 8. CDR1 is SGDLS, CDR2 YYNGEE, per germline. The CDR3 sequence is 15 residues long. The CDR3 loop reads CASTPAGTGDTEAFF. As DNA, the CDR3 is TGTGCCAGCACTCCTGCCGGGACAGGGGACACTGAAGCTTTCTTT.

This chain connects TRBV27 to TRBJ1-4, with 12 bases fitting TRBD1. V was clipped by 3 bases and J by 5 bases; unmatched bases: 7. The CDR3 covers 17 residues. Germline V gives CDR1 MNHEY, CDR2 SMNVEV (reference sequence). CDR3 amino acids: CASSFGTGGRENEKLFF. CDR3 sequence (DNA): TGTGCCAGCAGTTTCGGGACAGGGGGCCGGGAAAATGAAAAACTGTTTTTT.

The chain joins TRBV11-2 to TRBJ2-1; 13 bases match TRBD2. The CDR3 runs 17 residues. With 3 bases clipped from V and 8 bases from J, the junction kept 10 bases outside the gene matches. CDR1 and CDR2 (germline): SGHAT, FQNNGV. CDR3 sequence reads: CASSFRLAGGRLHEQFF. CDR3 sequence (DNA): TGTGCCAGCAGCTTCAGACTAGCGGGGGGTAGATTACATGAGCAGTTCTTC. The complete variable domain, with remaining parts taken from reference TRBV11-2 and TRBJ2-1, reads EAGVAQSPRYKIIEKRQSVAFWCNPISGHATLYWYQQILGQGPKLLIQFQNNGVVDDSQLPKDRFSAERLKGVDSTLKIQPAKLEDSAVYLCASSFRLAGGRLHEQFFGPGTRLTVL.

The genes are TRBV6-6 and TRBJ1-1; D is possibly TRBD1 (5 bases). The CDR3 contains 14 residues. V was cut by 2 bases and J by 5 bases, with 12 bases left in between. Germline V gene data show CDR1 as MNHNY and CDR2 as SVGAGI (reference sequence). The chain's CDR3 is CASSYGGVGTEAFF. CDR3 DNA: TGTGCCAGCAGTTACGGAGGGGTAGGGACTGAAGCTTTCTTT.

The J gene is TRBJ1-6, the V gene TRBV5-1; D gene ambiguous. Germline V gene data show CDR1 as SGHRS and CDR2 as YFSETQ. Deletions cut 0 bases from V and 7 bases from J, with 5 bases between. This CDR3 spans 13 amino acids. Here the CDR3 DNA reads TGCGCCAGCAGCTTGGACGGGAATTCACCCCTCCACTTT. Translating gives CASSLDGNSPLHF. The entire variable domain, with the rest obtained from reference TRBV5-1 and TRBJ1-6, is as follows: KAGVTQTPRYLIKTRGQQVTLSCSPISGHRSVSWYQQTPGQGLQFLFEYFSETQRNKGNFPGRFSGRQFSNSRSEMNVSTLELGDSALYLCASSLDGNSPLHFGNGTRLTVT.